The subject of this entry is one T cell receptor beta chain. Its antigen is undetermined. CDR1 and CDR2 from the germline V gene are SEHNR and FQNEAQ (reference sequence). V dropped 0 bases and J dropped 7 bases, with 25 bases sitting between them. This CDR3 has 18 amino acids. This sample is part of a study of T cells in Graves' hyperthyroidism and ophthalmopathy. Authors of the study amplified TCR beta CDR3 regions from RNA transcripts. A first-round RT-PCR of the TCR CDR3 used the HTBI primer set. Each CDR3 protein gets one entry after TCRdb re-called the multiplex PCR reads with MiXCR. Here the sample spans hundreds of thousands of distinct CDR3 sequences, just under 20% being singletons. General observations from the study: Blood also held most thyroid clonotypes expanded beyond 0.001.

This clonotype originated in a man aged 40-49 years with Graves' ophthalmopathy. The chain combines TRBV7-9 with TRBJ2-7, with D perhaps TRBD2 (5 bases). Sequencing was carried out using blood. The chain's CDR3 is CASSLARGGVGPFGEQYF. The CDR3 DNA is TGTGCCAGCAGCTTAGCCCGGGGTGGCGTAGGACCTTTTGGGGAGCAGTACTTC.